Presented here are 19 T cell receptor beta chains from one specimen sequenced in a study of shared clonotypes between healthy human individuals. Produced via immunoSEQ multiplex PCR; TCRdb's table is partial and in-frame only. Here the sample spans 450,000 to 500,000 clones, over 75% being singletons. Specimen: PBMCs. All receptors derive from a middle-aged woman in good health. Some clones in this sample may be carry-over from other donors' samples.

This chain joins TRBV4-1 and TRBJ2-1, with 10 bases fitting TRBD2. Germline assignment: CDR1 MGHRA and CDR2 YSYEKL. Trimming at V came to 3 bases and at J to 1 base, leaving 3 bases not matched to a gene. The CDR3 covers 16 residues. The CDR3 DNA reads TGCGCCAGCAGCCAGGGACTAGCGCGTTCCTACAATGAGCAGTTCTTC. Translation gives CASSQGLARSYNEQFF.

The chain uses TRBV7-8 and TRBJ1-1; 9 positions agree with TRBD1. J lost 5 bases, V lost 1 base, and 8 bases had no gene match. The CDR3 consists of 16 residues. In germline, CDR1 is SGHVS, CDR2 FQNEAQ. CDR3 coding DNA: TGTGCCAGCAGCTTAGAGGGACAGGGAATCCTGACTGAAGCTTTCTTT. This sequence encodes CASSLEGQGILTEAFF.

This chain joins TRBV19 and TRBJ2-7; 8 bases align to TRBD2. Near its end, the DNA agrees better with TRBJ2-5, so the J call may be wrong. Germline V gene sequence: CDR1 LNHDA, CDR2 SQIVND (reference sequence). This CDR3 is 15 amino acids long. CDR3 sequence: CASSMPAGAKETQYF. DNA of the CDR3: TGTGCCAGTAGTATGCCAGCGGGGGCGAAAGAGACCCAGTACTTC.

The rearrangement uses TRBV7-9 and TRBJ2-1; 9 bases map to TRBD1. Germline V CDR1 and CDR2: SEHNR, FQNEAQ (reference sequence). The CDR3 spans 16 residues. With 0 bases clipped from V and 7 bases from J, the junction kept 7 bases outside the gene matches. CDR3 loop: CASSLAGGQGLNEQFF. For the CDR3, the DNA is TGTGCCAGCAGCTTAGCGGGCGGACAGGGGTTAAATGAGCAGTTCTTC.

This chain joins TRBV15 and TRBJ1-2; no firm D call. Germline CDR1 and CDR2: LNHNV and YYDKDF (reference sequence). This CDR3 contains 14 residues. V lost 2 bases to trimming and J lost 5 bases, with 12 bases between them. DNA for the CDR3: TGTGCCACCAGCAGACGCCAAACCTCTTATGGCTACACCTTC. The encoded protein is CATSRRQTSYGYTF.

As concerns this clone: A far larger clone is one nucleotide away, so this likely arose from a read error. This chain connects TRBV11-2 to TRBJ2-7, with D perhaps matching TRBD1 or TRBD2 (5 bases each). The V end was cut by 5 bases, the J end by 4 bases, with 12 bases between. Germline V gives CDR1 SGHAT, CDR2 FQNNGV. This CDR3 contains 13 residues. The CDR3 DNA reads as TGTGCCAGCAGCCACTCTGGGGGTTACGAGCAGTACTTC. This translates into CASSHSGGYEQYF.

V usage is TRBV4-2 and J usage is TRBJ2-7; a weak D match, TRBD1 (5 bases). Germline V gene lookup returns CDR1 LGHNA and CDR2 YNFKEQ. V shed 0 bases and J shed 0 bases, with 9 bases lying between them. The length of the CDR3 is 15 residues. The CDR3 DNA reads as TGTGCCAGCAGCCAAGACATAGGGGCCTCCTACGAGCAGTACTTC. Protein sequence: CASSQDIGASYEQYF.

The chain uses TRBV5-4 and TRBJ2-7; TRBD2 is a possible D gene (5 bases). The germline gives CDR1 SGHNT, CDR2 YYREEE (reference sequence). V lost 5 bases to trimming and J lost 3 bases, with 12 bases between them. This CDR3 comprises 13 residues. CDR3 coding DNA: TGTGCCAGCAGGTCTAGCACCAACTACGAGCAGTACTTC. This encodes CASRSSTNYEQYF.

V gene TRBV27 combines with J gene TRBJ2-7; D gene unclear. The CDR3 is 13 amino acids. Deletions cut 4 bases from V and 3 bases from J, with 10 bases between. The germline CDR1 and CDR2 sequences are MNHEY and SMNVEV (reference sequence). CDR3 sequence: CASSSNAYYEQYF. The CDR3 nucleotides are TGTGCCAGCAGTTCCAACGCATACTACGAGCAGTACTTC.

This clone was detected only once. This likely stems from a read error, as it lies one base from a far larger clone. This chain connects TRBV4-2 to TRBJ2-7; 9 bases map to TRBD1. This CDR3 has 15 amino acids. Per germline, CDR1 LGHNA and CDR2 YNFKEQ. V trimming: 1 base; J trimming: 5 bases; junction bases outside the gene matches: 6. CDR3 nucleotides: TGTGCCAGCAGCCAAGGCGGGACAGGGTGGGACGAGCAGTACTTC. Protein product: CASSQGGTGWDEQYF.

V usage is TRBV9 and J usage is TRBJ2-1; D gene unclear. Germline assignment: CDR1 SGDLS and CDR2 YYNGEE. CDR3 size: 12 residues. Trimming stripped 0 bases from V and 7 bases from J, with 5 bases between. The CDR3 loop reads CASSVVRNEQFF. The CDR3 DNA is TGTGCCAGCAGCGTAGTAAGGAATGAGCAGTTCTTC. Combining the CDR3 with reference TRBV9 and TRBJ2-1 gives the whole variable domain DSGVTQTPKHLITATGQRVTLRCSPRSGDLSVYWYQQSLDQGLQFLIQYYNGEERAKGNILERFSAQQFPDLHSELNLSSLELGDSALYFCASSVVRNEQFFGPGTRLTVL.

Concerning this clone itself: This likely stems from a read error, as it lies one base from a far larger clone. The chain has TRBV29-1 and TRBJ2-7, with D unresolved. This CDR3 contains 12 residues. The germline CDR1 and CDR2 sequences are SQVTM and ANQGSEA. V lost 4 bases and J 5 bases, leaving 12 bases between the germline ends. The CDR3 DNA reads as TGCAGCGTTGGGGGTGGTGGGCACGAGCAGTACTTC. This encodes CSVGGGGHEQYF.

The J gene is TRBJ1-2, the V gene TRBV2; the D is unclear. Trimming left V 3 bases short and J 4 bases short, with 9 bases between. Germline CDR1 reads SNHLY; CDR2 reads FYNNEI. This CDR3 is built from 13 residues. The CDR3 nucleotides read TGTGCCAGCAGTGAGCATGGGGTCTATGGCTACACCTTC. Amino acids: CASSEHGVYGYTF.

This sequence joins TRBV10-2 and TRBJ1-1, with D hard to call. CDR3 size: 15 residues. V was shortened by 0 bases and J by 3 bases, with 11 bases between the two germline ends. Per germline, CDR1 WSHSY and CDR2 SAAADI. This CDR3 is CASSESIRWDTEAFF. CDR3 in DNA: TGCGCCAGCAGTGAGTCGATCCGGTGGGACACTGAAGCTTTCTTT.

The V gene is TRBV11-2, the J gene TRBJ2-2; TRBD1 agrees at 11 bases. Germline loops: CDR1 SGHAT, CDR2 FQNNGV. There are 17 residues in the CDR3. The V and J ends lost 1 base and 5 bases, in that order; junction bases with no gene match: 6. CDR3 DNA: TGTGCCAGCAGCTTAGCGGGGACAGGGGGAAGTACCGGGGAGCTGTTTTTT. Translated: CASSLAGTGGSTGELFF.

This clone has just one count. V gene TRBV28 combines with J gene TRBJ1-5, with a possible D match to TRBD1 (6 bases). Germline CDR1 and CDR2: MDHEN and SYDVKM. V gave up 3 bases and J gave up 5 bases, with 11 bases separating them. The CDR3 has 14 residues. The CDR3 DNA sequence: TGTGCCAGCAGTTTGGGGGCACAGGATCAGCCCCAGCATTTT. It translates to CASSLGAQDQPQHF.

The chain joins TRBV4-2 to TRBJ2-6; D possibly corresponds to TRBD1 (5 bases). This CDR3 has 20 amino acids. Germline V CDR1 and CDR2: LGHNA, YNFKEQ. V shed 0 bases and J shed 1 base, with 19 bases lying between them. The CDR3 loop is CASSQDQGVRHRSGANVLTF. CDR3 DNA sequence: TGTGCCAGCAGCCAAGATCAAGGGGTCAGGCACCGATCTGGGGCCAACGTCCTGACTTTC.

This clone was seen a single time. The chain combines TRBV4-2 with TRBJ2-7; D is perhaps TRBD2 (6 bases). This CDR3 is built from 14 residues. Trimming removed 0 bases at V and 3 bases at J, with 9 bases between. Germline-derived CDR1 and CDR2 are LGHNA and YNFKEQ. The CDR3 region has the DNA TGTGCCAGCAGCCAAGATCGGGGGAGCTACGAGCAGTACTTC. Encoded protein: CASSQDRGSYEQYF.

A word on this clone: The same CDR3 can be traced to other DNA sequences in this sample. This CDR3 is CASSLGQGTNEKLFF. In nucleotides, the CDR3 is TGCGCCAGCAGCTTGGGACAGGGGACTAATGAAAAACTGTTTTTT. V and J are TRBV5-1 and TRBJ1-4; 8 bases map to TRBD1. Per the germline V gene, CDR1 is SGHRS and CDR2 is YFSETQ. V lost 0 bases, J lost 2 bases, and 0 bases stayed unmatched. The CDR3 has 15 residues.